This T cell receptor (beta chain) is from a study of cytotoxic CD8 clonotypes in ibrutinib-treated CLL. The germline gives CDR1 SEHNR, CDR2 FQNEAQ (reference sequence). This CDR3 spans 15 amino acids. Trimming cost V 3 bases and J 0 bases, with 9 bases left between them. Clones were sequenced by immunoSEQ multiplex PCR, and TCRdb holds only the in-frame ones, with some missing. The profile shows some 140,000 clones, 75% to 95% of them singletons. This chain links TRBV7-9 with TRBJ1-5; D uncertain. This specimen was PBMCs, taken after 12 months of ibrutinib treatment. The TCR originated in a human donor with chronic lymphocytic leukemia. The CDR3 spells CASSFGGNSNQPQHF. Written as DNA, the CDR3 is TGTGCCAGCAGCTTTGGAGGGAATAGCAATCAGCCCCAGCATTTT.